This TCR beta chain was documented in a study of shared clonotypes between healthy human individuals. General study findings and limits: Depth was large, yet rarefaction showed that sorted-subset sequencing was incomplete.

For this clone: Its antigen is unidentified. One end of the junction is discordant with germline, which a read error may explain.

Assay: immunoSEQ multiplex PCR; the TCRdb copy retains only in-frame clones and omits some. This sample carries around 2.1 million clones, around 95% of them seen once, and the ten largest clones take about 0.13%. Germline CDR1 and CDR2: SQVTM and ANQGSEA. CDR3 length: 13 residues. Sequencing used naive CD4+ T cells sorted from blood. Sample subset: CD45RA+ positively selected. This TCR derives from a man aged 18 to 30 in good health. The chain joins TRBV29-1 to TRBJ2-1; no definite D call. The CDR3 bases are TGCGGCGTTCAGGTTAGCTCCTACAATGAGCAGTTCTTC. It encodes CGVQVSSYNEQFF.